These 15 T cell receptor beta chains originate from one sample sequenced in a study of cytomegalovirus exposure and HLA in healthy donors. Assay used: immunoSEQ multiplex PCR; TCRdb lists only in-frame clones, some missing. The top ten clones hold more than 2.5% of a sample with around 150,000 clones, 75% to 95% of them seen once. The sample was PBMCs. All receptors come from a woman aged 18-35 years in good health and CMV-seropositive.

The rearrangement uses TRBV19 and TRBJ2-2; 8 bases fit TRBD1. Germline V gene data show CDR1 as LNHDA and CDR2 as SQIVND (reference sequence). Trimming took 8 bases from V and 7 from J; bases not matched to a gene: 9. CDR3 length: 14 amino acids. CDR3 coding DNA: TGTGCCAGTGGCTCCGGGACAGGTCTCGGGGAGCTGTTTTTT. Its protein product is CASGSGTGLGELFF. The full variable domain, rest sourced from reference TRBV19 and TRBJ2-2, is DGGITQSPKYLFRKEGQNVTLSCEQNLNHDAMYWYRQDPGQGLRLIYYSQIVNDFQKGDIAEGYSVSREKKESFPLTVTSAQKNPTAFYLCASGSGTGLGELFFGEGSRLTVL.

The chain links TRBV30 to TRBJ1-2; 10 bases are a match to TRBD1. Per germline, CDR1 GTSNPN and CDR2 SVGIG (reference sequence). This CDR3 is built from 14 residues. J lost 8 bases, V lost 0 bases, and 6 bases had no gene match. The CDR3 nucleotides read TGTGCCTGGAGTGTACCCGGGACAGGGGTCGGCTACACCTTC. It encodes CAWSVPGTGVGYTF.

This clone came up once. V is TRBV5-1 and J is TRBJ2-2; TRBD1 agrees at 7 bases. V trimming: 4 bases; J trimming: 5 bases; junction bases outside the gene matches: 8. Germline lookup yields CDR1 SGHRS and CDR2 YFSETQ. This CDR3 has 15 residues. The CDR3 sequence: CASSLGQRTTGELFF. The CDR3 nucleotides are TGCGCCAGCAGCCTGGGACAGAGAACAACCGGGGAGCTGTTTTTT.

This clone has just one count. The chain recombines TRBV9 with TRBJ2-7; TRBD1 is a possible D gene (6 bases). Germline V gene lookup returns CDR1 SGDLS and CDR2 YYNGEE. V was clipped by 4 bases and J by 3 bases, with 14 bases between them. This CDR3 is built from 14 residues. In nucleotides, the CDR3 is TGTGCCAGCAGCCCCCGGACAGAGAACTACGAGCAGTACTTC. This translates into CASSPRTENYEQYF.

The chain links TRBV2 to TRBJ2-7, with 8 positions matching TRBD1. V gave up 5 bases and J gave up 3 bases; unmatched junction bases: 9. The germline gives CDR1 SNHLY, CDR2 FYNNEI. The CDR3 is 15 amino acids. CDR3 region: CASSSQGAALYEQYF. As DNA, the CDR3 is TGTGCCAGCAGTAGCCAGGGGGCCGCTCTCTACGAGCAGTACTTC.

The chain joins TRBV5-1 to TRBJ1-6, with D unclear. Germline V lookup: CDR1 SGHRS, CDR2 YFSETQ. With 0 bases removed from V and 3 bases from J, the gap between germline ends came to 10 bases. The CDR3 consists of 16 residues. The CDR3 protein is CASSLAGEGYNSPLHF. The DNA for the CDR3 is TGCGCCAGCAGCTTGGCCGGGGAAGGCTATAATTCACCCCTCCACTTT. Using reference TRBV5-1 and TRBJ1-6 for the parts outside the CDR3, the full variable domain is KAGVTQTPRYLIKTRGQQVTLSCSPISGHRSVSWYQQTPGQGLQFLFEYFSETQRNKGNFPGRFSGRQFSNSRSEMNVSTLELGDSALYLCASSLAGEGYNSPLHFGNGTRLTVT.

This chain connects TRBV15 to TRBJ2-4; TRBD2 agrees at 9 bases. V shed 0 bases, J shed 1 base, and the junction held 1 base outside the gene matches. The length of the CDR3 is 16 residues. Per germline, CDR1 LNHNV and CDR2 YYDKDF (reference sequence). CDR3 nucleotides: TGTGCCACCAGCAGAGACCTAGCGGGGGCCAAAAACATTCAGTACTTC. Amino acid sequence: CATSRDLAGAKNIQYF.

CDR3 coding DNA: TGTGCCAGCAGTGACCTGTCTAGCGCAACCCCATTTGGAGAGACCCAGTACTTC. Translation gives CASSDLSSATPFGETQYF. The chain links TRBV2 to TRBJ2-5; possible D gene TRBD2, 6 bases. The CDR3 runs to 18 residues. Trimming pared 3 bases from V and 4 bases from J, leaving 24 bases between. Germline CDR1 reads SNHLY; CDR2 reads FYNNEI.

This chain joins TRBV30 and TRBJ2-7, with 9 bases fitting TRBD1. Germline assignment: CDR1 GTSNPN and CDR2 SVGIG (reference sequence). The CDR3 loop spans 12 amino acids. Unmatched junction bases numbered 8, after V lost 7 bases and J lost 7 bases. The CDR3 DNA follows: TGTGCCTCCGGACAGGGGTATTATGAGCAGTACTTC. Its protein product is CASGQGYYEQYF.

The chain is built from TRBV5-1 and TRBJ1-6; unclear D gene. Germline CDR1 is SGHRS and CDR2 is YFSETQ. The CDR3 is 15 residues long. Trimming shortened V by 3 bases and J by 4 bases, and 11 bases separated the two germline ends. CDR3 DNA: TGCGCCAGCAGCTCGGAGGTGGCTTATAATTCACCCCTCCACTTT. The encoded protein is CASSSEVAYNSPLHF.

V is TRBV27 and J is TRBJ1-1; D unclear. Germline lookup yields CDR1 MNHEY and CDR2 SMNVEV (reference sequence). The CDR3 contains 14 residues. V was cut by 6 bases and J by 3 bases, with 14 bases left in between. CDR3 nucleotides: TGTGCCAGCAGCCGCCGTGGAGGAGACACTGAAGCTTTCTTT. It is translated as CASSRRGGDTEAFF.

This clone appeared a few times. V usage is TRBV28 and J usage is TRBJ1-3; possible D gene TRBD1, 5 bases. CDR1 and CDR2 (germline): MDHEN, SYDVKM. The CDR3 runs 15 residues. The ends were cut back, 6 bases at V and 4 bases at J, with 16 bases in the middle. CDR3 in amino acids: CASRTTGVKGNTIYF. CDR3 sequence (DNA): TGTGCCAGCAGGACCACGGGGGTTAAAGGAAACACCATATATTTT. Supplemented by reference TRBV28 and TRBJ1-3, the full variable domain reads DVKVTQSSRYLVKRTGEKVFLECVQDMDHENMFWYRQDPGLGLRLIYFSYDVKMKEKGDIPEGYSVSREKKERFSLILESASTNQTSMYLCASRTTGVKGNTIYFGEGSWLTVV.

The chain employs TRBV27 and TRBJ2-5, with D unresolved. CDR1 is MNHEY and CDR2 is SMNVEV in the germline V gene (reference sequence). This CDR3 comprises 15 residues. Trimming stripped 2 bases from V and 2 bases from J, with 12 bases between. The CDR3 DNA is TGTGCCAGCAGTTTAGGCCCAGGTCTGCAAGAGACCCAGTACTTC. Protein: CASSLGPGLQETQYF.

This clone was seen more than once but under ten times. The genes are TRBV19 and TRBJ1-5; 7 nucleotides agree with TRBD1. The CDR3 is 16 amino acids. The V gene's germline CDR1 is LNHDA and CDR2 SQIVND (reference sequence). V shed 7 bases and J 1 base; nucleotides not matched to a gene: 10. DNA for the CDR3: TGTGCCAGTACCCAGGGGGGAAAGGGCAGCAATCAGCCCCAGCATTTT. Its protein is CASTQGGKGSNQPQHF.

V and J are TRBV18 and TRBJ1-5; D uncertain. Trimming left V 6 bases short and J 3 bases short, with 18 bases between. CDR1 KGHSH and CDR2 LQKENI come from the germline V gene. CDR3 length equals 16 residues. Here the CDR3 DNA reads TGTGCCAGCTCGTCCCGGGAGGGATTTGACAATCAGCCCCAGCATTTT. Encoded protein: CASSSREGFDNQPQHF.